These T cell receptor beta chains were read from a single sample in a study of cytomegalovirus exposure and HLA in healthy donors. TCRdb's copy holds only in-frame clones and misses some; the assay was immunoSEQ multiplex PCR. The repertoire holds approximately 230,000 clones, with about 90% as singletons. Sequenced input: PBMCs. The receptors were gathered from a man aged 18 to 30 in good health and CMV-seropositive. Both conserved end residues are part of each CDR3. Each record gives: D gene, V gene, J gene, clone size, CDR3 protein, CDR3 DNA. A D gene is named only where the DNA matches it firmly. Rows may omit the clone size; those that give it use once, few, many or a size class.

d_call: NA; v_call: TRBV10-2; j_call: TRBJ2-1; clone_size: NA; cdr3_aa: CASSVGTDEQFF; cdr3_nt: TGCGCCAGCAGTGTAGGTACGGATGAGCAGTTCTTC
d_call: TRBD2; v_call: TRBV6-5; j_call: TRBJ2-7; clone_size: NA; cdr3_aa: CASSYSAGGYEQYF; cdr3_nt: TGTGCCAGCAGTTACTCGGCGGGGGGCTACGAGCAGTACTTC
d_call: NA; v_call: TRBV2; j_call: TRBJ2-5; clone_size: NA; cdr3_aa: CATSGQKKETQYF; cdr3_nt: TGTGCCACCTCGGGACAAAAGAAGGAGACCCAGTACTTC
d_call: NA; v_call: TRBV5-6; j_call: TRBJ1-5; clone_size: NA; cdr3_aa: CASSYSYRNQPQHF; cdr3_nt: TGTGCCAGCAGCTATTCATATCGCAATCAGCCCCAGCATTTT
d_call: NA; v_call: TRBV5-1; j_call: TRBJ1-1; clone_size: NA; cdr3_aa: CASSFDSPGGTEAFF; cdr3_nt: TGCGCCAGCAGCTTCGACAGTCCGGGTGGTACTGAAGCTTTCTTT
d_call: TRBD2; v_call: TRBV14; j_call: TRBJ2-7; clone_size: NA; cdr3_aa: CASSLLAGGRRDEQYF; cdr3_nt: TGTGCCAGCAGCTTACTAGCGGGAGGGCGAAGGGACGAGCAGTACTTC
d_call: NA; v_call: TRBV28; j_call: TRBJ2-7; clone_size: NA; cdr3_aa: CASSPQGYEQYF; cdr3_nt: TGTGCCAGCAGTCCACAGGGTTACGAGCAGTACTTC
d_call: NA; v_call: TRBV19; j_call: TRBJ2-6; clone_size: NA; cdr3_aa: CASSIESSGANVLTF; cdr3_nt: TGTGCCAGTAGTATCGAGAGCTCTGGGGCCAACGTCCTGACTTTC
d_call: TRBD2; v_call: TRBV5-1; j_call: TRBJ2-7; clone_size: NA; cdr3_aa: CASSLTGGYEQYF; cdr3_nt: TGCGCCAGCAGCTTGACGGGAGGCTACGAGCAGTACTTC
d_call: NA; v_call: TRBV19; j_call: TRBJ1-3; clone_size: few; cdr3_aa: CASSILDRGNTIYF; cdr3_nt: TGTGCCAGTAGTATCCTCGACAGGGGAAACACCATATATTTT
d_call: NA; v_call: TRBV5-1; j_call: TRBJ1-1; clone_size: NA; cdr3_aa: CASSSPTASNTEAFF; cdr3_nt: TGCGCCAGCAGCTCTCCGACAGCTTCGAACACTGAAGCTTTCTTT
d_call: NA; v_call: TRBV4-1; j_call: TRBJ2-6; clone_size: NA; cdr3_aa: CASSQDMGSGANVLTF; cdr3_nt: TGCGCCAGCAGCCAAGATATGGGCTCTGGGGCCAACGTCCTGACTTTC
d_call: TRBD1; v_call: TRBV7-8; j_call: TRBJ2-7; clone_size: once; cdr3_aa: CASSARPRQGDYEQYF; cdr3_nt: TGTGCCAGCAGCGCGAGGCCCAGACAGGGGGATTATGAGCAGTACTTC
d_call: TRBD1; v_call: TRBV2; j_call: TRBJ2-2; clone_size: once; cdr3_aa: CASRRTGVTGELFF; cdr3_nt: TGTGCCAGCAGGAGGACAGGGGTCACCGGGGAGCTGTTTTTT
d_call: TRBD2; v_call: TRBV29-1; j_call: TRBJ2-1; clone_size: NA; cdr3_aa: CSVTSGSSYNEQFF; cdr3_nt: TGCAGCGTTACTAGCGGGAGTTCCTACAATGAGCAGTTCTTC
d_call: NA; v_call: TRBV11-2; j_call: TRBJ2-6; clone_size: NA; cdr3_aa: CASSKALRTGANVLTF; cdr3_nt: TGTGCCAGCAGCAAAGCTCTACGAACTGGGGCCAACGTCCTGACTTTC
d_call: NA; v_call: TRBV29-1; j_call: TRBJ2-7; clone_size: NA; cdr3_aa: CSVVKTDYEQYF; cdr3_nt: TGCAGCGTGGTCAAAACGGACTACGAGCAGTACTTC
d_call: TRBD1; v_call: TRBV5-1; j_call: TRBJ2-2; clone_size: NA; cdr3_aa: CASSFGQGPTGELFF; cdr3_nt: TGCGCCAGCAGCTTTGGACAGGGGCCCACCGGGGAGCTGTTTTTT
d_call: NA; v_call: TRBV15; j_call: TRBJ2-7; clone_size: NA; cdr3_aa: CATSRPGDGSSYEQYF; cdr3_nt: TGTGCCACCAGCAGACCGGGGGACGGAAGCTCCTACGAGCAGTACTTC
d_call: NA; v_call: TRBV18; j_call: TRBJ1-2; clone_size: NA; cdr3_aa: CASSPGNTGDTF; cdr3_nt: TGTGCCAGCTCACCGGGAAATACCGGGGACACCTTC
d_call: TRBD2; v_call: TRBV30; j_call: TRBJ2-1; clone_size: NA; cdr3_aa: CAWSVGLAGYEQFF; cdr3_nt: TGTGCCTGGAGTGTAGGACTAGCGGGCTATGAGCAGTTCTTC
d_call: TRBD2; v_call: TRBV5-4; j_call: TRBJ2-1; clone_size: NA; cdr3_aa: CASSVSSGKSYNEQFF; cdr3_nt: TGTGCCAGCAGCGTATCTAGCGGGAAGTCCTACAATGAGCAGTTCTTC
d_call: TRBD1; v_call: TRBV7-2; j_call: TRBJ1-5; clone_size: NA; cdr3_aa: CASSLTGLGNQPQHF; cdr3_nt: TGTGCCAGCAGCTTGACAGGGCTAGGCAATCAGCCCCAGCATTTT
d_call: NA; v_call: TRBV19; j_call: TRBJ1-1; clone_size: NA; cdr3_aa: CASHSRTEAFF; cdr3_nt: TGTGCCAGCCATTCGAGAACTGAAGCTTTCTTT
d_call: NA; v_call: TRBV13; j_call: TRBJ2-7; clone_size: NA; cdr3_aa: CASSLEDSYEQYF; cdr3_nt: TGTGCCAGCAGCTTAGAAGACTCCTACGAGCAGTACTTC
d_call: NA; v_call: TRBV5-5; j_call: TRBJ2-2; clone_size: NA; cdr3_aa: CASSLRLTTTGELFF; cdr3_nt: TGTGCCAGCAGCCTTCGTCTGACTACCACCGGGGAGCTGTTTTTT
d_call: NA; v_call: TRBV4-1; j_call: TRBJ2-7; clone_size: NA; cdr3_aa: CASSQGANSYEQYF; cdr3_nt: TGCGCCAGCAGCCAAGGAGCCAATTCCTACGAGCAGTACTTC
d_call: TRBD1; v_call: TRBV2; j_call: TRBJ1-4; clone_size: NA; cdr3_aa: CATRDRGGMEKLFF; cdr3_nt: TGTGCCACACGAGACAGGGGTGGGATGGAAAAACTGTTTTTT
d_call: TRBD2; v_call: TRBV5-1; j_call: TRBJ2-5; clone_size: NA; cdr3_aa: CASSLAVVAGDPPQYF; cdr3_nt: TGCGCCAGCAGCTTGGCCGTGGTAGCGGGAGATCCCCCCCAGTACTTC
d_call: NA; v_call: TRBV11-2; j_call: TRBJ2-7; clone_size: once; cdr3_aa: CASSSGAYEQYF; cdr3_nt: TGTGCCAGCAGCTCGGGAGCCTACGAGCAGTACTTC
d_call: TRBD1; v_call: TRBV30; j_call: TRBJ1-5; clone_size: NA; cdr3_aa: CAWSEGTGNQPQHF; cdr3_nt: TGTGCCTGGAGTGAGGGGACAGGGAATCAGCCCCAGCATTTT
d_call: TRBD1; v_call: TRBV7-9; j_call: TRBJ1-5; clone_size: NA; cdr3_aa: CASSLDGQGNQPQHF; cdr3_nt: TGTGCCAGCAGCTTAGATGGACAGGGCAATCAGCCCCAGCATTTT